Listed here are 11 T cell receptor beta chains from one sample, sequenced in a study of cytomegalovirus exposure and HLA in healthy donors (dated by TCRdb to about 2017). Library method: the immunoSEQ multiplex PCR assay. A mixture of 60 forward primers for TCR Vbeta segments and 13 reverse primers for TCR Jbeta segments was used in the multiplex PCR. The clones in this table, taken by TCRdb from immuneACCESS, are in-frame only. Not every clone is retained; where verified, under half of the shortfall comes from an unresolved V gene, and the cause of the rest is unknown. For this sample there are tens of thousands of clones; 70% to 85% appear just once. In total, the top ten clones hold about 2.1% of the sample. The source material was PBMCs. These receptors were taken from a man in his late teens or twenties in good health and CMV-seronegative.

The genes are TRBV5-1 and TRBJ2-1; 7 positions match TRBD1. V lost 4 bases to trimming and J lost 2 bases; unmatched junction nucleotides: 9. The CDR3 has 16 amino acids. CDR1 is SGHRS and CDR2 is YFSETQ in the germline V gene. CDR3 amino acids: CASSRRETGPYNEQFF. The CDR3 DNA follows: TGCGCCAGCAGCCGCCGCGAGACAGGGCCCTACAATGAGCAGTTCTTC.

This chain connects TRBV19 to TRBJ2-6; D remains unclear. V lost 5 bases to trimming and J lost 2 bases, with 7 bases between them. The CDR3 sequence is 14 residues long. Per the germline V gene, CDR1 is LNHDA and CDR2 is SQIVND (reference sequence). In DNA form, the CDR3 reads TGTGCCAGTAGTCTAAACCCTGGGGCCAACGTCCTGACTTTC. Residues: CASSLNPGANVLTF.

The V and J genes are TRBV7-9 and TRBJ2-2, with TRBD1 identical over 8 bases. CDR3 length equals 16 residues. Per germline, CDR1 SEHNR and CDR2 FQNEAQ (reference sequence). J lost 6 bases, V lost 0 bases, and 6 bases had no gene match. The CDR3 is CASSLARGRGPGELFF. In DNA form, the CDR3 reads TGTGCCAGCAGCTTAGCGCGGGGCAGGGGGCCCGGGGAGCTGTTTTTT.

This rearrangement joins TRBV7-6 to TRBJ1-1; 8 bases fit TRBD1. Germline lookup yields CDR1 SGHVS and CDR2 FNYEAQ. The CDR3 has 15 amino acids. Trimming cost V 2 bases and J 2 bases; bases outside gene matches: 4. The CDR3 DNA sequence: TGTGCCAGCAGCTTATACGACAGGGGAAACACTGAAGCTTTCTTT. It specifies CASSLYDRGNTEAFF.

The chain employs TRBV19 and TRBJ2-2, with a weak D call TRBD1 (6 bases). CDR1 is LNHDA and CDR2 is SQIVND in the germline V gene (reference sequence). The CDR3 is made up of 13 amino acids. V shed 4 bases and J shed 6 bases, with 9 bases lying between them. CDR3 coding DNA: TGTGCCAGTAGTAGAGGGGGACCCGGGGAGCTGTTTTTT. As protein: CASSRGGPGELFF. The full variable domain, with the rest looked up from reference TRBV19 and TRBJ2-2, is DGGITQSPKYLFRKEGQNVTLSCEQNLNHDAMYWYRQDPGQGLRLIYYSQIVNDFQKGDIAEGYSVSREKKESFPLTVTSAQKNPTAFYLCASSRGGPGELFFGEGSRLTVL.

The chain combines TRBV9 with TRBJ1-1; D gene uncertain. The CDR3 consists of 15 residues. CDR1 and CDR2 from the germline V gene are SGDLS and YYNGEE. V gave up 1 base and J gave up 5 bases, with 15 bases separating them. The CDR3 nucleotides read TGTGCCAGCAGCGTATGGGCAGGTGGTAGTACTGAAGCTTTCTTT. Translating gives CASSVWAGGSTEAFF.

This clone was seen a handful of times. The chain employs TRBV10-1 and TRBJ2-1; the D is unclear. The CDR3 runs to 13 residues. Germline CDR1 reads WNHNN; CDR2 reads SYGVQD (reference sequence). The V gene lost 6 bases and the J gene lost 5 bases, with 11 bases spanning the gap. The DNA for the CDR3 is TGCGCCAGCAGCCCCGGGTCAAACAATGAGCAGTTCTTC. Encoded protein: CASSPGSNNEQFF.

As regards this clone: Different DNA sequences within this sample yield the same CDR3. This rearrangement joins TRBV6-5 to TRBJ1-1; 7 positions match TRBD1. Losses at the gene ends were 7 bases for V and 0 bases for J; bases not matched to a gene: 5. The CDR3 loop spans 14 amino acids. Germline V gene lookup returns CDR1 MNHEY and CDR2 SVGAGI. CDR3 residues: CASTEDRVNTEAFF. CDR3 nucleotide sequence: TGTGCCAGCACTGAAGACAGGGTGAACACTGAAGCTTTCTTT.

This chain's CDR3 is CASSESGGLQYQPQHF. The CDR3 coding sequence is TGTGCCAGCAGTGAATCCGGGGGGCTACAATATCAGCCCCAGCATTTT. V gene TRBV6-1 combines with J gene TRBJ1-5; the D gene is possibly TRBD1 (6 bases). V lost 2 bases to trimming and J lost 5 bases, with 16 bases between them. The CDR3 is made up of 16 amino acids. From germline, CDR1 is MNHNS and CDR2 SASEGT.

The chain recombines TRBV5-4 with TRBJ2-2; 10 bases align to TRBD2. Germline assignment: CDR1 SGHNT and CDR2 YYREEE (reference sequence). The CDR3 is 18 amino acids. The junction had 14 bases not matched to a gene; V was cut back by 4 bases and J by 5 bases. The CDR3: CASSPPAASGSSTGELFF. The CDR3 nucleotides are TGTGCCAGCAGCCCCCCGGCGGCTAGCGGGAGCAGTACCGGGGAGCTGTTTTTT.

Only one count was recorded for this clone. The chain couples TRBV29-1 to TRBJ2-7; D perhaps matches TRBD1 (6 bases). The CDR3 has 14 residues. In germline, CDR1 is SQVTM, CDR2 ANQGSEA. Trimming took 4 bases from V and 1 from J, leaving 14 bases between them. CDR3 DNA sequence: TGCAGCGTTGTAATGACAGGTCGTTCCTACGAGCAGTACTTC. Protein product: CSVVMTGRSYEQYF.